The clone carrying this TCR beta chain came up a few times. Its specificity is not known. At the DNA level, this CDR3 is encoded by other sequences in the same sample as well. Profiled with immunoSEQ multiplex PCR; TCRdb holds only in-frame clones, not every one. The sample gives fewer than 110,000 clones, about 91% of which show up once; about 0.75% is in the top ten. These data belong to a study of graft-versus-host responses after intestinal transplantation. Study-wide background: Multivisceral, liver-intestinal, or isolated intestinal transplants were received by the recipients.

Study-level results: Clonal ratios of graft-versus-host to host-versus-graft in allografts were high for patients exhibiting graft-donor T cell macrochimerism. GvH clones were identified in recipient marrow, with some first appearing in ileum or blood.

Here the sequenced sample was unstimulated CD4+ T cells sorted from spleen or lymph node cells, taken before transplant. This TCR was sampled from a human donor who was the organ donor for an intestinal transplant.

The CDR3 coding sequence is TGTGCCAGCAGCCAAGCAGCGGGACTGTACAATGAGCAGTTCTTC. Its protein is CASSQAAGLYNEQFF. The chain recombines TRBV14 with TRBJ2-1, with 7 positions matching TRBD2. Germline CDR1 and CDR2: SGHDN and FVKESK. The V and J ends lost 1 base and 4 bases, in that order; junction bases with no gene match: 4. The CDR3 extends over 15 amino acids.